This T cell receptor (beta chain) originates from a study of early T cells in non-severe SARS-CoV-2 infection. Study context: Alpha and beta chains were unpaired, from unsorted whole-blood bulk RNA.

Study-level results: Anti-spike CD8 responses were favored by VDJdb matching, which missed private and CD4 specificities.

This clonotype was seen many times. Its antigen is still unknown. The CDR3 is 15 residues long. Per germline, CDR1 LGHNA and CDR2 YNFKEQ. V shed 4 bases and J shed 8 bases, with 18 bases lying between them. TCRdb used MiXCR to reprocess the 5' RACE reads, holding one entry per CDR3 protein. Of about 100,000 distinct CDR3 sequences in the sample, around 13% were seen once. The source is an adult who was a healthcare worker with PCR-confirmed SARS-CoV-2 infection or an uninfected control (not recorded which). The chain recombines TRBV4-2 with TRBJ2-4; D assignment may be TRBD1 or TRBD2 (6 bases each). The sequenced sample consisted of whole blood. The CDR3 is CASSREVGGAHIQYF. The CDR3 region has the DNA TGTGCCAGCAGCCGGGAGGTAGGGGGAGCTCACATTCAGTACTTC.